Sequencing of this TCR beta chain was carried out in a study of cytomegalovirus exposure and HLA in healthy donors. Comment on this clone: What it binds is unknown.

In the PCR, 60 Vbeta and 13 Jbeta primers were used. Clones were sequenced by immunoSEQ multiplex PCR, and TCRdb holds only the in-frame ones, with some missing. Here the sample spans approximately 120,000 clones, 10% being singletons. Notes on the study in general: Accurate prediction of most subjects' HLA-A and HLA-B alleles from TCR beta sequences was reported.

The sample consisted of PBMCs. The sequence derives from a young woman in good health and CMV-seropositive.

CDR3 loop: CASRLAGAVYNEQFF. CDR3 DNA sequence: TGTGCCAGCAGACTAGCGGGAGCGGTCTACAATGAGCAGTTCTTC. J is TRBJ2-1 and V is TRBV6-1, with 11 bases that match TRBD2. The CDR3 has 15 amino acids. Germline V gene sequence: CDR1 MNHNS, CDR2 SASEGT. Trimming took 6 bases from V and 3 from J; bases not matched to a gene: 4.